The next 31 T cell receptor beta chains were all read from a single sample in a study of cytomegalovirus exposure and HLA in healthy donors. 13 Jbeta primers and 60 Vbeta primers were used for the PCR. Clones were sequenced by immunoSEQ multiplex PCR, and TCRdb holds only the in-frame ones, with some missing. This sample has 220,000 or so clones, with 82% found just once. What was sequenced was PBMCs. The receptor source for this set is a woman aged 40 to 49 in good health and CMV-seronegative.

CDR3 protein: CASSPQGAGADTQYF. DNA of the CDR3: TGTGCCAGCTCACCACAGGGGGCGGGTGCAGATACGCAGTATTTT. V gene TRBV18 combines with J gene TRBJ2-3; 7 nucleotides agree with TRBD1. The CDR3 is 15 residues long. V lost 1 base, J lost 4 bases, and 5 bases stayed unmatched. The germline CDR1 and CDR2 sequences are KGHSH and LQKENI.

The CDR3 DNA reads TGTGCCATCAGCGGCGACAGGAGCTCCTACGAGCAGTACTTC. Translation gives CAISGDRSSYEQYF. V usage is TRBV10-3 and J usage is TRBJ2-7, with D perhaps TRBD1 (6 bases). CDR1 and CDR2 from the germline V gene are ENHRY and SYGVKD. This CDR3 comprises 14 residues. Deletions cut 6 bases from V and 0 bases from J, with 12 bases between.

This clone was detected a few times. The V and J genes are TRBV11-2 and TRBJ1-3; D may be TRBD1 (5 bases). V lost 4 bases, J lost 1 base, and 11 bases lay in between. Germline CDR1 is SGHAT and CDR2 is FQNNGV. The CDR3 sequence is 15 residues long. The CDR3 loop is CASSSWTSSGNTIYF. The CDR3 DNA sequence: TGTGCCAGCAGCTCCTGGACAAGTTCTGGAAACACCATATATTTT.

The chain links TRBV4-1 to TRBJ2-3; a possible D gene is TRBD2 (6 bases). Germline V gene lookup returns CDR1 MGHRA and CDR2 YSYEKL. V shed 4 bases and J shed 6 bases, with 17 bases lying between them. The CDR3 length is 15 residues. The CDR3 nucleotides read TGCGCCAGCAGCCCCTGGACTATCACTCCGGATACGCAGTATTTT. Protein product: CASSPWTITPDTQYF.

This clone was seen a single time. The chain links TRBV19 to TRBJ2-3; 9 bases line up with TRBD1. Germline assignment: CDR1 LNHDA and CDR2 SQIVND (reference sequence). The junction had 15 bases not matched to a gene; V was cut back by 4 bases and J by 1 base. There are 19 residues in the CDR3. CDR3 sequence (DNA): TGTGCCAGTAGTAGTCTTTGGACAGGGGACCCCAGGGGCACAGATACGCAGTATTTT. Amino acids: CASSSLWTGDPRGTDTQYF.

V gene TRBV7-6 combines with J gene TRBJ1-1; D ambiguous. V was cut by 4 bases and J by 2 bases, with 11 bases left in between. The CDR3 totals 14 residues. In germline, CDR1 is SGHVS, CDR2 FNYEAQ. DNA of the CDR3: TGTGCCAGCAGCTCAGCAACAGCCAACACTGAAGCTTTCTTT. Its translation is CASSSATANTEAFF.

The gene calls are TRBV11-2 and TRBJ2-5; the match to TRBD1 covers 9 bases. Per the germline V gene, CDR1 is SGHAT and CDR2 is FQNNGV. Trimming at V came to 4 bases and at J to 4 bases, leaving 16 bases not matched to a gene. The CDR3 length is 18 residues. The CDR3 nucleotides read TGTGCCAGCAGCTCCGTCCCCACAGGGGGCGGCTTGGGAGAGACCCAGTACTTC. Protein: CASSSVPTGGGLGETQYF.

This clone was counted a few times. V usage is TRBV7-9 and J usage is TRBJ2-3, with D perhaps matching TRBD2 (6 bases). The germline V gene encodes CDR1 SEHNR and CDR2 FQNEAQ (reference sequence). Trimming shortened V by 4 bases and J by 5 bases, and 22 bases separated the two germline ends. The length of the CDR3 is 17 residues. This chain's CDR3 is CASSSWTTPKGQDTQYF. The CDR3 DNA follows: TGTGCCAGCAGCTCATGGACTACTCCGAAAGGGCAAGATACGCAGTATTTT.

The chain uses TRBV19 and TRBJ1-3, with D possibly matching TRBD1 (6 bases). This CDR3 has 15 residues. V was trimmed by 6 bases and J by 0 bases, leaving 12 bases between them. Germline CDR1 and CDR2: LNHDA and SQIVND (reference sequence). This chain's CDR3 is CASREQGSSGNTIYF. DNA for the CDR3: TGTGCCAGTAGGGAACAGGGCAGCTCTGGAAACACCATATATTTT.

V and J are TRBV11-2 and TRBJ2-7; the D gene is possibly TRBD1 (7 bases). This CDR3 is 14 amino acids long. Per germline, CDR1 SGHAT and CDR2 FQNNGV. V lost 6 bases to trimming and J lost 7 bases, with 19 bases between them. The CDR3 bases are TGTGCCAGCAGACAAGGACAGGCGGGGAGGGAGCAGTACTTC. Protein sequence: CASRQGQAGREQYF.

The genes are TRBV10-3 and TRBJ1-5; 9 bases map to TRBD1. The trim removed 4 bases at V and 7 bases at J, leaving 2 bases unmatched. This CDR3 has 13 residues. Germline CDR1 reads ENHRY; CDR2 reads SYGVKD. CDR3 residues: CAISGTGDQPQHF. CDR3 bases: TGTGCCATCAGTGGGACAGGGGACCAGCCCCAGCATTTT.

This clone was detected once. The chain joins TRBV5-1 to TRBJ2-1, with D maybe TRBD1 (5 bases). Germline values: CDR1 SGHRS, CDR2 YFSETQ. This CDR3 contains 14 residues. V shed 0 bases and J shed 6 bases, with 10 bases lying between them. CDR3 in amino acids: CASSLGQGINEQFF. CDR3 sequence (DNA): TGCGCCAGCAGCTTGGGCCAGGGAATCAATGAGCAGTTCTTC.

The rearrangement links TRBV15 to TRBJ2-7, with TRBD1 matching over 8 bases. CDR1 and CDR2 from the germline V gene are LNHNV and YYDKDF (reference sequence). Trimming cost V 3 bases and J 3 bases; bases outside gene matches: 7. The CDR3 has 15 amino acids. CDR3 in DNA: TGTGCCACCAGCAGCCGACAGGGGCCCAGCTACGAGCAGTACTTC. Amino acids: CATSSRQGPSYEQYF.

V usage is TRBV7-6 and J usage is TRBJ2-1; TRBD2 is a possible D gene (5 bases). This CDR3 comprises 14 residues. Per the germline V gene, CDR1 is SGHVS and CDR2 is FNYEAQ. V gave up 7 bases and J gave up 7 bases, with 17 bases separating them. In DNA form, the CDR3 reads TGTGCCAGCAACCGACCCACTAGTCTGAATGAGCAGTTCTTC. Translating gives CASNRPTSLNEQFF. The whole variable domain, filled in from reference TRBV7-6 and TRBJ2-1, reads GAGVSQSPRYKVTKRGQDVALRCDPISGHVSLYWYRQALGQGPEFLTYFNYEAQQDKSGLPNDRFSAERPEGSISTLTIQRTEQRDSAMYRCASNRPTSLNEQFFGPGTRLTVL.

The chain employs TRBV7-9 and TRBJ2-1; 7 nucleotides line up with TRBD2. The CDR3 has 14 amino acids. The junction had 6 bases not matched to a gene; V was cut back by 3 bases and J by 7 bases. The germline V gene encodes CDR1 SEHNR and CDR2 FQNEAQ (reference sequence). CDR3 sequence: CASSFVGRGNEQFF. The CDR3 coding sequence is TGTGCCAGCAGCTTTGTGGGGCGGGGGAATGAGCAGTTCTTC. The full variable domain, completed using reference TRBV7-9 and TRBJ2-1, is DTGVSQNPRHKITKRGQNVTFRCDPISEHNRLYWYRQTLGQGPEFLTYFQNEAQLEKSRLLSDRFSAERPKGSFSTLEIQRTEQGDSAMYLCASSFVGRGNEQFFGPGTRLTVL.

The chain is built from TRBV30 and TRBJ1-1; D might be TRBD1 (6 bases). CDR3 length: 20 amino acids. CDR1 and CDR2 (germline): GTSNPN, SVGIG (reference sequence). Trimming cost V 0 bases and J 0 bases, with 26 bases left between them. CDR3 sequence (DNA): TGTGCCTGGAGTGTTTTAAGAGGACAGAGAAGAAGAATGATGAACACTGAAGCTTTCTTT. Translated: CAWSVLRGQRRRMMNTEAFF. The whole variable domain, filled in from reference TRBV30 and TRBJ1-1, reads SQTIHQWPATLVQPVGSPLSLECTVEGTSNPNLYWYRQAAGRGLQLLFYSVGIGQISSEVPQNLSASRPQDRQFILSSKKLLLSDSGFYLCAWSVLRGQRRRMMNTEAFFGQGTRLTVV.

The DNA for the CDR3 is TGTGCCACCAGCAGAGGGCGGGAGGGAACTAATGAAAAACTGTTTTTT. It yields the protein CATSRGREGTNEKLFF. The rearrangement uses TRBV15 and TRBJ1-4; D unresolved. This CDR3 is 16 amino acids long. V was shortened by 1 base and J by 1 base, with 10 bases between the two germline ends. Germline-derived CDR1 and CDR2 are LNHNV and YYDKDF (reference sequence).

J is TRBJ1-1 and V is TRBV19, with D perhaps matching TRBD1 (5 bases). Per germline, CDR1 LNHDA and CDR2 SQIVND (reference sequence). The CDR3 is 13 amino acids. Trimming took off 9 bases at V and 0 bases at J, with 11 bases between the two ends. CDR3 DNA sequence: TGTGCCAGCACACAGGCGTTGAACACTGAAGCTTTCTTT. It translates to CASTQALNTEAFF.

The chain has TRBV29-1 and TRBJ2-3; a possible D gene is TRBD1 (5 bases). Deletions cut 8 bases from V and 0 bases from J, with 12 bases between. The CDR3 sequence is 13 residues long. Germline V gives CDR1 SQVTM, CDR2 ANQGSEA. The CDR3 is CSIQVTSTDTQYF. For the CDR3, the DNA is TGCAGCATACAGGTCACTAGCACAGATACGCAGTATTTT.

This clone was seen just once. V usage is TRBV7-8 and J usage is TRBJ1-1; D perhaps matches TRBD1 (5 bases). The CDR3 is 14 amino acids. The germline CDR1 and CDR2 sequences are SGHVS and FQNEAQ. Trimming removed 9 bases at V and 0 bases at J, with 14 bases between. CDR3 protein: CASTLGGVNTEAFF. In DNA form, the CDR3 reads TGTGCCAGTACCCTGGGGGGGGTGAACACTGAAGCTTTCTTT.

This chain uses TRBV29-1 with TRBJ2-1; 11 nucleotides align to TRBD1. CDR1 and CDR2 (germline): SQVTM, ANQGSEA. Trimming removed 4 bases from V and 13 bases from J; junction bases left unmatched: 15. The CDR3 loop spans 15 amino acids. Here the CDR3 reads CSVVRTGGTPAEQFF. The CDR3 nucleotides read TGCAGCGTTGTAAGGACAGGGGGCACCCCCGCGGAACAGTTCTTC.

This chain connects TRBV28 to TRBJ2-7; D is perhaps TRBD2 (7 bases). V lost 2 bases, J lost 3 bases, and 14 bases lay in between. Germline V CDR1 and CDR2: MDHEN, SYDVKM. The CDR3 extends over 15 amino acids. The chain's CDR3 is CASSLILRGGYEQYF. The CDR3 DNA sequence: TGTGCCAGCAGTTTAATTTTGAGGGGGGGCTACGAGCAGTACTTC.

The chain links TRBV18 to TRBJ2-3; possibly TRBD1 for D (5 bases). This CDR3 has 15 residues. Germline lookup yields CDR1 KGHSH and CDR2 LQKENI. Trimming removed 1 base from V and 6 bases from J, with 14 bases in between. CDR3 nucleotides: TGTGCCAGCTCACCACAGTTAGGGGTTGTGGATACGCAGTATTTT. It translates to CASSPQLGVVDTQYF.

This sequence joins TRBV29-1 and TRBJ2-1; 11 nucleotides line up with TRBD2. This CDR3 comprises 15 residues. J lost 7 bases, V lost 7 bases, and 12 bases had no gene match. CDR1 is SQVTM and CDR2 is ANQGSEA in the germline V gene. Written as DNA, the CDR3 is TGCAGCGCCACTTCCGGGACTAGCGGATCGAATGAGCAGTTCTTC. This encodes CSATSGTSGSNEQFF.

The chain links TRBV27 to TRBJ2-2; 14 nucleotides match TRBD2. The CDR3 runs 20 residues. V was clipped by 10 bases and J by 4 bases; unmatched bases: 20. The germline CDR1 and CDR2 sequences are MNHEY and SMNVEV (reference sequence). The chain's CDR3 is CATSPNAGTSGRGGTGELFF. CDR3 DNA: TGTGCCACCTCACCCAATGCCGGGACTAGCGGGAGAGGAGGCACCGGGGAGCTGTTTTTT.

This chain connects TRBV10-3 to TRBJ1-2, with TRBD1 matching 7 bases. From germline, CDR1 is ENHRY and CDR2 SYGVKD. This CDR3 has 16 residues. V trimming: 8 bases; J trimming: 0 bases; junction bases outside the gene matches: 12. CDR3 coding DNA: TGTGCCATCTCTAGGGGACAGCGAACATCTAACTATGGCTACACCTTC. Translating it yields CAISRGQRTSNYGYTF.

Comment on this clone: An end of the junction does not agree with germline; a read error may underlie this. This chain uses TRBV27 with TRBJ1-1; TRBD1 matches 7 bases. This CDR3 contains 13 residues. Germline CDR1 and CDR2: MNHEY and SMNVEV (reference sequence). The CDR3 reads CASTMTGNSEAFF. The CDR3 DNA reads as TGTGCCAGCACCATGACAGGGAACTCTGAAGCTTTCTTT.

The rearrangement links TRBV27 to TRBJ2-7; the D gene is possibly TRBD1 (5 bases). Trimming shortened V by 1 base and J by 7 bases, and 11 bases separated the two germline ends. CDR3 length: 13 amino acids. CDR1 MNHEY and CDR2 SMNVEV come from the germline V gene (reference sequence). The CDR3 DNA sequence: TGTGCCAGCAGTTTATTCCCAGGGCCGGAGCAGTACTTC. The encoded protein is CASSLFPGPEQYF.

As regards this clone: Other DNA sequences of this sample code for an identical CDR3. The CDR3, as DNA: TGCGCCAGCAGCCTGGGACTGACTGAAGCTTTCTTT. Amino acids: CASSLGLTEAFF. J is TRBJ1-1 and V is TRBV5-1, with a weak D call TRBD1 (5 bases). CDR3 length: 12 residues. CDR1 is SGHRS and CDR2 is YFSETQ in the germline V gene. Trimming stripped 4 bases from V and 5 bases from J, with 9 bases between.

Details on this clone: At one of its ends the junction is not consistent with the germline gene, which may arise from a read error. The J gene is TRBJ1-5, the V gene TRBV7-9; perhaps TRBD1 as D (5 bases). Germline CDR1 and CDR2: SEHNR and FQNEAQ (reference sequence). This CDR3 has 16 residues. DNA for the CDR3: TGTTCCAGCAGCTTGGAAGTGGGGCCTGACAATCAGCCCCAGCATTTT. Translated: CSSSLEVGPDNQPQHF. The full variable domain, in which reference TRBV7-9 and TRBJ1-5 provide the parts outside the CDR3, is DTGVSQNPRHKITKRGQNVTFRCDPISEHNRLYWYRQTLGQGPEFLTYFQNEAQLEKSRLLSDRFSAERPKGSFSTLEIQRTEQGDSAMYLCSSSLEVGPDNQPQHFGDGTRLSIL.

The J gene is TRBJ2-7, the V gene TRBV19, with 9 bases identical to TRBD2. V lost 4 bases, J lost 2 bases, and 9 bases stayed unmatched. This CDR3 has 16 amino acids. From germline, CDR1 is LNHDA and CDR2 SQIVND (reference sequence). CDR3 residues: CASSTLAGVVTYEQYF. CDR3 nucleotides: TGTGCCAGTAGTACTTTAGCGGGAGTAGTCACCTACGAGCAGTACTTC.